One and the same sample provided the 30 T cell receptor beta chains below, sequenced in a study of cytomegalovirus exposure and HLA in healthy donors (dated by TCRdb to 2016 to 2017). Libraries were made using the immunoSEQ multiplex PCR assay. Sourced from immuneACCESS, this table was stored by TCRdb with only in-frame sequences that have V and J called. A share of the clones is absent; for the studies checked, an unresolved V gene accounts for under half, and the remainder has no known explanation. This sample gives approximately 100,000 clones in total; approximately 91% of them show up just once. Of the sample, 2% to 2.5% is held by the ten largest clones. Sequenced sample: PBMCs. All receptors derive from a woman aged 18-29 years in good health and CMV-seronegative.

The chain employs TRBV4-2 and TRBJ2-6; possibly TRBD1 for D (6 bases). V lost 0 bases and J 1 base, leaving 7 bases between the germline ends. CDR3 length: 16 amino acids. CDR1 is LGHNA, CDR2 YNFKEQ, per germline. DNA for the CDR3: TGTGCCAGCAGCCAAGAAACAGGGTCTGGGGCCAACGTCCTGACTTTC. Its translation: CASSQETGSGANVLTF.

This chain links TRBV19 with TRBJ2-5, with D maybe TRBD1 (5 bases). The V gene lost 4 bases and the J gene lost 0 bases, with 12 bases spanning the gap. CDR1 and CDR2 (germline): LNHDA, SQIVND (reference sequence). The CDR3 is 15 amino acids. The CDR3 DNA is TGTGCCAGTAGTAAGGGCAGGGCCCACCAAGAGACCCAGTACTTC. Amino acid sequence: CASSKGRAHQETQYF.

The chain joins TRBV19 to TRBJ1-1; weak D call: TRBD1 (6 bases). CDR1 LNHDA and CDR2 SQIVND come from the germline V gene (reference sequence). This CDR3 has 13 residues. V shed 9 bases and J shed 1 base, with 12 bases lying between them. As DNA, the CDR3 is TGTGCCAGCTATGACAGGTCGAACACTGAAGCTTTCTTT. It specifies CASYDRSNTEAFF.

The genes are TRBV4-1 and TRBJ1-4, with D uncertain. Germline V CDR1 and CDR2: MGHRA, YSYEKL. The CDR3 consists of 13 residues. V lost 0 bases, J lost 8 bases, and 7 bases lay in between. In nucleotides, the CDR3 is TGCGCCAGCAGCCAAGATTTCAGGGAAAAACTGTTTTTT. Its translation: CASSQDFREKLFF.

This chain's CDR3 is CASSIGPSGGVNEQFF. The CDR3 coding sequence is TGTGCCAGCAGCATAGGGCCTAGCGGGGGAGTCAATGAGCAGTTCTTC. The rearrangement uses TRBV11-3 and TRBJ2-1, with 10 bases lining up with TRBD2. Germline V gene lookup returns CDR1 SGHNT and CDR2 YENEEA. V shed 5 bases, J shed 6 bases, and the junction held 10 bases outside the gene matches. The CDR3 runs to 16 residues.

V usage is TRBV2 and J usage is TRBJ1-1, with 7 bases fitting TRBD1. The trim removed 6 bases at V and 2 bases at J, leaving 9 bases unmatched. CDR1 and CDR2 (germline): SNHLY, FYNNEI. CDR3 length: 15 residues. CDR3 coding DNA: TGTGCCAGCAGATTCACTACAGGGGCAAACACTGAAGCTTTCTTT. Translated, it gives CASRFTTGANTEAFF. Together with reference TRBV2 and TRBJ1-1, the CDR3 gives the full variable domain: EPEVTQTPSHQVTQMGQEVILRCVPISNHLYFYWYRQILGQKVEFLVSFYNNEISEKSEIFDDQFSVERPDGSNFTLKIRSTKLEDSAMYFCASRFTTGANTEAFFGQGTRLTVV.

The chain has TRBV29-1 and TRBJ1-1, with no clear D. Trimming cost V 3 bases and J 3 bases, with 20 bases left between them. Germline CDR1 SQVTM, CDR2 ANQGSEA. The CDR3 totals 16 residues. CDR3 protein: CSVEPHGTIRDTEAFF. The CDR3 region has the DNA TGCAGCGTTGAGCCCCACGGTACTATCCGGGACACTGAAGCTTTCTTT.

This chain joins TRBV28 and TRBJ2-2; the D gene is possibly TRBD2 (6 bases). This CDR3 region has 15 residues. Germline CDR1 is MDHEN and CDR2 is SYDVKM. V was pared by 5 bases and J by 2 bases, with 12 bases between. This chain's CDR3 is CASSRGLGNTGELFF. CDR3 DNA sequence: TGTGCCAGCAGTAGGGGACTGGGAAACACCGGGGAGCTGTTTTTT.

The J gene is TRBJ2-5, the V gene TRBV7-9; maybe TRBD2 (5 bases). The V gene's germline CDR1 is SEHNR and CDR2 FQNEAQ (reference sequence). Trimming took off 1 base at V and 4 bases at J, with 10 bases between the two ends. The CDR3 loop spans 14 amino acids. As DNA, the CDR3 is TGTGCCAGCAGCTTAGTTGATGGGAGAGAGACCCAGTACTTC. Translated: CASSLVDGRETQYF.

The chain combines TRBV30 with TRBJ1-2; maybe TRBD1 (5 bases). Germline V lookup: CDR1 GTSNPN, CDR2 SVGIG (reference sequence). Deletions cut 2 bases from V and 4 bases from J, with 17 bases between. The CDR3 spans 15 residues. The DNA for the CDR3 is TGTGCCTGGAGTATCAAAGGAGGGGTAGCCTATGGCTACACCTTC. Residues: CAWSIKGGVAYGYTF.

The CDR3, as DNA: TGTGCCAGCATGAGCCACAACACTGAAGCTTTCTTT. It encodes CASMSHNTEAFF. J is TRBJ1-1 and V is TRBV25-1; D is unresolved. This CDR3 is 12 amino acids long. The ends were cut back, 7 bases at V and 2 bases at J, with 8 bases in the middle. Germline V gives CDR1 MGHDK, CDR2 SYGVNS. Complete variable domain (other parts from reference TRBV25-1 and TRBJ1-1): EADIYQTPRYLVIGTGKKITLECSQTMGHDKMYWYQQDPGMELHLIHYSYGVNSTEKGDLSSESTVSRIRTEHFPLTLESARPSHTSQYLCASMSHNTEAFFGQGTRLTVV.

This chain links TRBV11-2 with TRBJ2-7; TRBD2 matches 8 bases. The CDR3 length is 15 residues. Germline loops: CDR1 SGHAT, CDR2 FQNNGV. The V gene end was trimmed by 0 bases and the J gene end by 1 base; junction bases not matched to a gene: 2. CDR3 sequence: CASSLDRGGSYEQYF. The CDR3 nucleotides are TGTGCCAGCAGCTTAGATCGGGGGGGATCCTACGAGCAGTACTTC.

The gene calls are TRBV9 and TRBJ2-7; TRBD2 agrees at 8 bases. In germline, CDR1 is SGDLS, CDR2 YYNGEE. The CDR3 is 14 amino acids. The junction had 4 bases not matched to a gene; V was cut back by 0 bases and J by 5 bases. The CDR3 region is CASSVGGRRDEQYF. The CDR3 DNA reads TGTGCCAGCAGCGTAGGCGGGAGGAGGGACGAGCAGTACTTC.

The V and J genes are TRBV4-3 and TRBJ2-1, with 7 bases that match TRBD2. V was pared by 2 bases and J by 8 bases, with 6 bases of the junction left unmatched. Germline loops: CDR1 LGHNA, CDR2 YSLEER. This CDR3 has 14 residues. CDR3 in amino acids: CASSQSTSNDEQFF. The CDR3 nucleotides read TGCGCCAGCAGCCAATCGACTAGCAACGATGAGCAGTTCTTC.

This chain links TRBV5-6 with TRBJ2-3, with 11 nucleotides matching TRBD2. Unmatched junction bases numbered 3, after V lost 2 bases and J lost 4 bases. The CDR3 contains 15 residues. The germline V gene encodes CDR1 SGHDT and CDR2 YYEEEE. The CDR3 sequence is CASSFSGREADTQYF. The CDR3 DNA sequence: TGTGCCAGCAGCTTTAGCGGGAGGGAGGCAGATACGCAGTATTTT.

The chain combines TRBV2 with TRBJ2-7, with a weak D call TRBD2 (6 bases). Trimming removed 6 bases at V and 6 bases at J, with 21 bases between. Germline values: CDR1 SNHLY, CDR2 FYNNEI. The CDR3 loop spans 15 amino acids. The DNA of the CDR3 is TGTGCCAGCAGGCTTAGCGGAGGCGGGCGTAGCGAGCAGTACTTC. It translates to CASRLSGGGRSEQYF.

The chain couples TRBV15 to TRBJ1-2, with a possible D match to TRBD1 (6 bases). The V and J ends lost 0 bases and 1 base respectively, with 12 bases between them. The CDR3 runs to 16 residues. Germline V gene sequence: CDR1 LNHNV, CDR2 YYDKDF (reference sequence). CDR3 DNA: TGTGCCACCAGCAGAGATCAAAGGGGGAATAACTATGGCTACACCTTC. Protein: CATSRDQRGNNYGYTF.

Regarding this clone: Other DNA sequences in the sample encode the same CDR3. The chain combines TRBV28 with TRBJ2-7; no reliable D call. Germline CDR1 MDHEN, CDR2 SYDVKM. Deletions cut 6 bases from V and 3 bases from J, with 9 bases between. The CDR3 contains 12 residues. The CDR3 here is CASSPSGYEQYF. In DNA form, the CDR3 reads TGTGCCAGCAGCCCCTCGGGCTACGAGCAGTACTTC.

The chain employs TRBV29-1 and TRBJ2-3; 7 bases are shared with TRBD1. Trimming removed 0 bases from V and 4 bases from J; junction bases left unmatched: 7. This CDR3 has 15 amino acids. Germline CDR1 is SQVTM and CDR2 is ANQGSEA. The CDR3 spells CSVEETGTRPDTQYF. DNA of the CDR3: TGCAGCGTTGAAGAGACAGGGACGAGGCCAGATACGCAGTATTTT.

Only one count was recorded for this clone. This chain links TRBV5-1 with TRBJ2-3; TRBD2 matches at 8 bases. Per germline, CDR1 SGHRS and CDR2 YFSETQ. The CDR3 runs to 16 residues. With 0 bases clipped from V and 8 bases from J, the junction kept 11 bases outside the gene matches. The CDR3 DNA reads TGCGCCAGCAGCTTGGTTAGCGGGAAGACTCTCGGTACGCAGTATTTT. Protein sequence: CASSLVSGKTLGTQYF.

The chain employs TRBV10-3 and TRBJ2-7; D perhaps matches TRBD1 (6 bases). Germline CDR1 is ENHRY and CDR2 is SYGVKD. The ends were cut back, 6 bases at V and 4 bases at J, with 13 bases in the middle. The CDR3 loop spans 13 amino acids. The CDR3 protein is CAISVDSRYEQYF. The DNA of the CDR3 is TGTGCCATCAGCGTGGACAGTCGGTACGAGCAGTACTTC.

This chain connects TRBV6-5 to TRBJ1-6; 7 bases are a match to TRBD1. V shed 2 bases, J shed 7 bases, and the junction held 5 bases outside the gene matches. This CDR3 is 15 amino acids long. The germline gives CDR1 MNHEY, CDR2 SVGAGI. CDR3 bases: TGTGCCAGCAGTTACCGGGACAGAGCAAATTCACCCCTCCACTTT. Translated, it gives CASSYRDRANSPLHF.

A word on this clone: The junction departs from germline at one end; a sequencing error may be responsible. The V and J genes are TRBV27 and TRBJ2-5; 11 bases match TRBD2. The CDR3 spans 16 residues. Germline loops: CDR1 MNHEY, CDR2 SMNVEV (reference sequence). The CDR3 DNA follows: TGTGCCAGCAGTCTATCACCGGGACTAGCGGCAAAGACCCAGTACTTC. It codes for CASSLSPGLAAKTQYF.

The CDR3 spells CSVGSTGGAGEQFF. CDR3 nucleotide sequence: TGCAGCGTTGGATCGACGGGAGGCGCGGGTGAGCAGTTCTTC. The chain links TRBV29-1 to TRBJ2-1; TRBD2 agrees at 7 bases. J lost 9 bases, V lost 4 bases, and 12 bases had no gene match. This CDR3 comprises 14 residues. Germline CDR1 is SQVTM and CDR2 is ANQGSEA.

The chain is built from TRBV28 and TRBJ2-5; 7 nucleotides line up with TRBD1. V dropped 3 bases and J dropped 4; count of bases not matched to a gene: 14. The CDR3 is 17 residues long. The germline gives CDR1 MDHEN, CDR2 SYDVKM. This chain's CDR3 is CASSFGQGGSMLETQYF. CDR3 nucleotides: TGTGCCAGCAGTTTCGGGCAAGGGGGCAGTATGTTAGAGACCCAGTACTTC.

The J gene is TRBJ2-3, the V gene TRBV11-3; D unclear. Germline CDR1 is SGHNT and CDR2 is YENEEA. Trimming left V 5 bases short and J 2 bases short, with 8 bases between. This CDR3 has 13 amino acids. CDR3 sequence reads: CASSLNPTDTQYF. Here the CDR3 DNA reads TGTGCCAGCAGCCTAAACCCCACAGATACGCAGTATTTT.

There are a few counts of this clone. The chain combines TRBV6-5 with TRBJ1-5; TRBD1 matches 7 bases. Unmatched junction bases numbered 2, after V lost 0 bases and J lost 3 bases. The CDR3 runs to 15 residues. The V gene's germline CDR1 is MNHEY and CDR2 SVGAGI. Here the CDR3 DNA reads TGTGCCAGCAGTTACTCGGGACAGTTCAATCAGCCCCAGCATTTT. This gives the protein CASSYSGQFNQPQHF.

The rearrangement uses TRBV5-1 and TRBJ1-3, with 10 bases matching TRBD1. The CDR3 has 17 residues. The germline CDR1 and CDR2 sequences are SGHRS and YFSETQ. V shed 9 bases, J shed 4 bases, and the junction held 16 bases outside the gene matches. CDR3 in DNA: TGCGCCATGGGGGGGGACAGGGGTACCGAAGAGGGAAACACCATATATTTT. Encoded protein: CAMGGDRGTEEGNTIYF.

J is TRBJ2-1 and V is TRBV6-5; 10 nucleotides line up with TRBD2. The CDR3 sequence is 15 residues long. V was clipped by 6 bases and J by 3 bases; unmatched bases: 5. Germline CDR1 MNHEY, CDR2 SVGAGI. CDR3 sequence: CASRPLAGSYNEQFF. The CDR3 nucleotides read TGTGCCAGCAGACCACTAGCGGGGAGCTACAATGAGCAGTTCTTC.

The rearrangement uses TRBV2 and TRBJ1-4; 8 nucleotides line up with TRBD1. The V and J ends lost 6 bases and 5 bases, in that order; junction bases with no gene match: 5. Germline CDR1 SNHLY, CDR2 FYNNEI. This CDR3 region has 14 residues. The CDR3 is CASRDRTGNEKLFF. CDR3 in DNA: TGTGCCAGCAGGGATCGGACAGGGAATGAAAAACTGTTTTTT.